This TCR beta chain emerged from a study of blood T cell repertoires in COVID-19. At the level of the study: From T cells, B-cell-depleted T cells, or PBMCs came the material, which was cDNA or gDNA.

Original handling: Counts of nucleated cells, estimated from reference gene primer amplification, were obtained. The protocol was immunoSEQ multiplex PCR, while the TCRdb copy is restricted to in-frame clones and leaves out a portion. From that table come the V and J calls and clone size; the DNA was used to work out D and trimming. There are around 300,000 clones in the sample; roughly 87% occur only once, and about an eighth lies in the top ten. The V gene's germline CDR1 is MRHNA and CDR2 SNTAGT. CDR3 length: 15 residues. V was trimmed by 2 bases and J by 6 bases, leaving 16 bases between them. This clone came up a few times.

This chain uses TRBV6-4 with TRBJ1-2; D is uncertain. This clonotype was sampled from a human donor in a cohort sampled during active COVID-19. Sequencing used peripheral blood. This chain's CDR3 is CASSDLAGGSNGYTF. The CDR3 bases are TGTGCCAGCAGTGACCTTGCGGGAGGATCGAATGGCTACACCTTC.